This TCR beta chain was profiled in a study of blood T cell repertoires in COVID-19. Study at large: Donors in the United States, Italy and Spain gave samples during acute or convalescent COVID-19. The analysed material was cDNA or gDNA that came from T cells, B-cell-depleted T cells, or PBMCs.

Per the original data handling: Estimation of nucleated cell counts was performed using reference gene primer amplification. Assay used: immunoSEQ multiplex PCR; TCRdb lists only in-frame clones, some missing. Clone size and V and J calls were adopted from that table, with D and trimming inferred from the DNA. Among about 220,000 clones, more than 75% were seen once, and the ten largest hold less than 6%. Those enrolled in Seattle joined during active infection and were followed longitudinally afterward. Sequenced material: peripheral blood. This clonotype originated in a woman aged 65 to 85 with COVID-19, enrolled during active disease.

CDR3 nucleotides: TGTGCCAGCTCACCACGTAGCGGGAGTGGGTTTTTGGAGACCCAGTACTTC. Encoded protein: CASSPRSGSGFLETQYF. This chain links TRBV18 with TRBJ2-5; 9 bases agree with TRBD2. Per germline, CDR1 KGHSH and CDR2 LQKENI. The CDR3 is 17 residues long. The trim removed 1 base at V and 5 bases at J, leaving 11 bases unmatched.